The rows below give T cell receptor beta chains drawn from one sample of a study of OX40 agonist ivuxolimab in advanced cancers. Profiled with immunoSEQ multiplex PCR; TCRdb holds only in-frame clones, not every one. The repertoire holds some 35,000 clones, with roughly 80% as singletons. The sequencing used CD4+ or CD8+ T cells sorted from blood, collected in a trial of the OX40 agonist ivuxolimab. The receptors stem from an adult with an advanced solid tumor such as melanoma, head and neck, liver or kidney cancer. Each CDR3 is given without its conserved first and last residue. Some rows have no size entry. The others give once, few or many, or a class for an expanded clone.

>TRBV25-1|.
ASSHWTTSTDTQY
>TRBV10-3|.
AISEGAAGSNTEAF
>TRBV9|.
ASSPGAGKYGYT
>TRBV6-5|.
AISIEGAGANVLT
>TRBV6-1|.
ASSEAHWRGVLDGELF
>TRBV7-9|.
ASSTTGAYYSGNTIY
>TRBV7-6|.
ASSLGGTNEKLF
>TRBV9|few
ASSVGTGGGIEQY
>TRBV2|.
ASQPTGGFADTQY
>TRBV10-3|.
AISESERGYYNEQF
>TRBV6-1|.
ASSEAPGGVGNQPQH
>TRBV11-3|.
ASSERGAANTEAF
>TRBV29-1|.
SVFGGPSTDTQY
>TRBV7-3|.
ASSLLGTEADTQY
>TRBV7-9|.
ASSFRDRGSNTGELF
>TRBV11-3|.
ASSAWSTDEQF